The clone carrying this T cell receptor (beta chain) was seen a handful of times. This CDR3 has 16 residues. Losses at the gene ends were 4 bases for V and 5 bases for J; bases not matched to a gene: 5. Per the germline V gene, CDR1 is LNHDA and CDR2 is SQIVND (reference sequence). In the authors' workflow: Amplification of reference gene primers provided the estimated nucleated cell counts. This table comes from immunoSEQ multiplex PCR, and its TCRdb copy is limited to in-frame clones, with some not included. That table furnishes V, J and clone size, whereas the DNA furnished D and trimming. The table records around 110,000 clones, 70% to 90% of them present only once. These data originate in a study of blood T cell repertoires in COVID-19.

The sequencing sample was made of peripheral blood. The clonotype originates from a man aged 25 to 40 with acute or convalescent COVID-19. V is TRBV19 and J is TRBJ2-3, with 14 bases matching TRBD2. CDR3: CASSTRLAGGVDTQYF. The CDR3 nucleotides read TGTGCCAGTAGTACCCGACTAGCGGGGGGGGTAGATACGCAGTATTTT.